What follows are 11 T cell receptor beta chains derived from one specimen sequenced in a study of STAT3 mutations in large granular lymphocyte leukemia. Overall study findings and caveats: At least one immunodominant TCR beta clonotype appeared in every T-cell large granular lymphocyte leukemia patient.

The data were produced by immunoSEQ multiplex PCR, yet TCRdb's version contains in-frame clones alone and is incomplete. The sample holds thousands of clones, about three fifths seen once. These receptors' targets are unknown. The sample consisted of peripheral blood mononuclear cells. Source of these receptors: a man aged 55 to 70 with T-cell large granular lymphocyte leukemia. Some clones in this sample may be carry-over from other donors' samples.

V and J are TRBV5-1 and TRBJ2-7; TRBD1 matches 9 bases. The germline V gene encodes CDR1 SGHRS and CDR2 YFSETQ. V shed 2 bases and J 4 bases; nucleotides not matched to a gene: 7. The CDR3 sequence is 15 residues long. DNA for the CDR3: TGCGCCAGCAGCTTAGATGGGACAGGGTCTTACGAGCAGTACTTC. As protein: CASSLDGTGSYEQYF.

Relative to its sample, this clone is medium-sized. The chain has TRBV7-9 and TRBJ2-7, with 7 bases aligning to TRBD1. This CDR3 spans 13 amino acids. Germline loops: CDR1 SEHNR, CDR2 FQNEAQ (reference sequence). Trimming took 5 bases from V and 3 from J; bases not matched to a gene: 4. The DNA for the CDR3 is TGTGCCAGCAGCCCGTCAGGGGGCTACGAGCAGTACGTC. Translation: CASSPSGGYEQYV.

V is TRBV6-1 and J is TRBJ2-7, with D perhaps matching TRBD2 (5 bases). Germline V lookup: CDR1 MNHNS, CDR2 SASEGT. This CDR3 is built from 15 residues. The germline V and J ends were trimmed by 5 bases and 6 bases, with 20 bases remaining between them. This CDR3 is CASSSRGTGGSEQYF. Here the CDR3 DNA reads TGTGCCAGCAGTAGCCGAGGCACCGGCGGGTCCGAGCAGTACTTC.

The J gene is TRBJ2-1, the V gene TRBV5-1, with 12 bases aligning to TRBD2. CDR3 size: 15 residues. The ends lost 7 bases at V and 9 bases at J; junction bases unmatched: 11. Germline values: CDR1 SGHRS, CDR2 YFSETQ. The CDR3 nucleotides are TGCGCCAGCGTCGATAGACTAGCGGGAGTTGGTGAGCAGTTCTTC. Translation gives CASVDRLAGVGEQFF. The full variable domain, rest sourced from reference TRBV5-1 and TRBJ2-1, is KAGVTQTPRYLIKTRGQQVTLSCSPISGHRSVSWYQQTPGQGLQFLFEYFSETQRNKGNFPGRFSGRQFSNSRSEMNVSTLELGDSALYLCASVDRLAGVGEQFFGPGTRLTVL.

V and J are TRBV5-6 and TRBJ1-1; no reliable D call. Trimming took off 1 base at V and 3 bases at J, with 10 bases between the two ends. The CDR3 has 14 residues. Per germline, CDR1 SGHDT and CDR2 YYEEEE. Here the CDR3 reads CASSLRRSDTEAFF. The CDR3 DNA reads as TGTGCCAGCAGCTTGCGCCGGAGCGACACTGAAGCTTTCTTT.

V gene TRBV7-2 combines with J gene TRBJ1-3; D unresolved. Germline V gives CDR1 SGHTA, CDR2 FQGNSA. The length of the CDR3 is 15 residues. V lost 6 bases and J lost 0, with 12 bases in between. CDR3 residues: CASSSNSNSGNTIYF. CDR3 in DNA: TGTGCCAGCAGTTCTAACTCAAACTCTGGAAACACCATATATTTT.

CDR3 bases: TGCGCCAGCAGCTTGGACAGCTTAGATCAGCCCCAGCATTTT. This translates into CASSLDSLDQPQHF. This rearrangement joins TRBV5-1 to TRBJ1-5; D unresolved. Trimming cost V 0 bases and J 5 bases, with 9 bases left between them. From germline, CDR1 is SGHRS and CDR2 YFSETQ. The CDR3 spans 14 residues.

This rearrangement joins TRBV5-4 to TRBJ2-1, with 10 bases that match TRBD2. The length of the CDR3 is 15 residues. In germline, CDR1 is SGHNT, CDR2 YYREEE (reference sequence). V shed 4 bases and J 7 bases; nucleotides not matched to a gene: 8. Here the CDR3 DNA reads TGTGCCAGCAGCCTTCGACTAGCGGGTGGGAATGAGCAGTTCTTC. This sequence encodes CASSLRLAGGNEQFF.

The CDR3 sequence is CASTGESYEQYF. The CDR3 DNA follows: TGTGCCTCGACAGGGGAGTCCTACGAGCAGTACTTC. The rearrangement links TRBV30 to TRBJ2-7, with 8 bases aligning to TRBD1. CDR1 is GTSNPN and CDR2 is SVGIG in the germline V gene (reference sequence). The CDR3 is made up of 12 amino acids. The V gene end was trimmed by 7 bases and the J gene end by 1 base; junction bases not matched to a gene: 3.

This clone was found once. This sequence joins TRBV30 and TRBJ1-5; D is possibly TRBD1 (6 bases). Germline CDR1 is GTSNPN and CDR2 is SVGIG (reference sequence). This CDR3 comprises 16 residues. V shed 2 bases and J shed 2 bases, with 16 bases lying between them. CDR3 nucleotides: TGTGCCTGGAGTCCCCGGACAGCCGGCGGCAATCAGCCCCAGCATTTT. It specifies CAWSPRTAGGNQPQHF.

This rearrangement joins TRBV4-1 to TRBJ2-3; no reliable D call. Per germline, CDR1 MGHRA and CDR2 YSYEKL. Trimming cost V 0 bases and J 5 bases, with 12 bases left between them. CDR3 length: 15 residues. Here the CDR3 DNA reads TGCGCCAGCAGCCAAGATCAGGCAGGTCTAGATACGCAGTATTTT. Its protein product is CASSQDQAGLDTQYF.